This T cell receptor (beta chain) was sequenced for a study of T cell responses to AZD1222 COVID-19 vaccine. In the study overall: Doses given second, at about 4 or about 12 weeks, were pooled.

Assay: immunoSEQ multiplex PCR; the TCRdb copy retains only in-frame clones and omits some. The sample has around 130,000 clones, 70% to 90% seen once. For this clone: As yet, its antigen is unknown.

Study-level results: Nearly half of spike-specific TCRs reportedly go after variant regions that carry no mutations.

Germline lookup yields CDR1 MGHDK and CDR2 SYGVNS. The CDR3 contains 15 residues. V was trimmed by 2 bases and J by 0 bases, leaving 8 bases between them. The sequenced sample was peripheral blood, obtained on day 0 of AZD1222 vaccination. The receptor was derived from an adult in good health. The chain couples TRBV25-1 to TRBJ2-4; D remains unclear. CDR3 in amino acids: CASSERSLAKNIQYF. The CDR3 bases are TGTGCCAGCAGTGAAAGGTCCCTAGCCAAAAACATTCAGTACTTC.